The 27 T cell receptor beta chains reported below all come from one sample, sequenced in a study of control samples from healthy donors and cancer patients. Assay: immunoSEQ multiplex PCR; the TCRdb copy retains only in-frame clones and omits some. The sample has around 140,000 clones; approximately 92% are singletons. Sequenced sample: blood. The receptors were gathered from a man younger than 35 in good health.

The J gene is TRBJ1-2, the V gene TRBV19, with 7 bases lining up with TRBD1. The length of the CDR3 is 15 residues. Germline-derived CDR1 and CDR2 are LNHDA and SQIVND (reference sequence). Germline trimming cut 4 bases from V and 7 bases from J; bases unmatched to any gene: 12. CDR3 sequence (DNA): TGTGCCAGTAGTACCTCGGACAGGCGAGGAAGTGGCTACACCTTC. Translating it yields CASSTSDRRGSGYTF.

The chain employs TRBV6-2 or TRBV6-3 and TRBJ1-5; perhaps TRBD1 as D (6 bases). Germline assignment: CDR1 MNHEY and CDR2 SVGEGT. V dropped 1 base and J dropped 7 bases, with 11 bases sitting between them. The CDR3 is made up of 14 amino acids. The CDR3 loop is CASSYWGDRQPQHF. CDR3 nucleotides: TGTGCCAGCAGTTACTGGGGAGACAGGCAGCCCCAGCATTTT.

J is TRBJ1-2 and V is TRBV10-3, with TRBD1 identical over 8 bases. The CDR3 totals 16 residues. V dropped 4 bases and J dropped 4; count of bases not matched to a gene: 11. CDR1 and CDR2 (germline): ENHRY, SYGVKD. In DNA, the CDR3 is TGTGCCATCAGTGGCTCGGGACAGGAAAACTTCTATGGCTACACCTTC. It specifies CAISGSGQENFYGYTF.

This clone was counted a single time. The chain recombines TRBV19 with TRBJ2-5, with 10 bases lining up with TRBD1. This CDR3 contains 14 residues. After removal of 5 bases from V and 4 bases from J, the junction contained 4 bases not matched to a gene. The germline gives CDR1 LNHDA, CDR2 SQIVND (reference sequence). CDR3 sequence: CASSSRDRGETQYF. The CDR3 bases are TGTGCCAGTAGTTCCCGGGACAGGGGAGAGACCCAGTACTTC. Drawing the rest from reference TRBV19 and TRBJ2-5, the complete variable domain is DGGITQSPKYLFRKEGQNVTLSCEQNLNHDAMYWYRQDPGQGLRLIYYSQIVNDFQKGDIAEGYSVSREKKESFPLTVTSAQKNPTAFYLCASSSRDRGETQYFGPGTRLLVL.

This chain joins TRBV4-1 and TRBJ2-3, with D possibly matching TRBD2 (5 bases). The germline V and J ends were trimmed by 1 base and 5 bases, with 16 bases remaining between them. Germline-derived CDR1 and CDR2 are MGHRA and YSYEKL. CDR3 length equals 16 residues. The CDR3 DNA reads as TGCGCCAGCAGCCAAGGTCGAGGTATTGGAGGAGATACGCAGTATTTT. Residues: CASSQGRGIGGDTQYF.

A single count supports this clone. The genes are TRBV27 and TRBJ2-5, with 10 bases that match TRBD2. This CDR3 has 14 residues. In germline, CDR1 is MNHEY, CDR2 SMNVEV (reference sequence). V shed 7 bases and J 3 bases; nucleotides not matched to a gene: 5. The CDR3 DNA reads as TGTGCCAGCAAATTCCTAGCGGGGGAAGAGACCCAGTACTTC. Translating it yields CASKFLAGEETQYF.

V usage is TRBV7-9 and J usage is TRBJ2-2, with a tentative D call TRBD2 (5 bases). Trimming stripped 7 bases from V and 3 bases from J, with 9 bases between. The CDR3 runs to 13 residues. Germline V gene lookup returns CDR1 SEHNR and CDR2 FQNEAQ (reference sequence). The CDR3 region has the DNA TGTGCCAGCACCGGAGGATACACCGGGGAGCTGTTTTTT. This gives the protein CASTGGYTGELFF.

The chain couples TRBV30 to TRBJ2-7; 10 nucleotides align to TRBD1. This CDR3 region has 14 residues. Per the germline V gene, CDR1 is GTSNPN and CDR2 is SVGIG (reference sequence). V was pared by 4 bases and J by 5 bases, with 8 bases of the junction left unmatched. CDR3 loop: CAWTNDRGHDEQYF. CDR3 DNA sequence: TGTGCCTGGACGAACGACAGGGGGCACGACGAGCAGTACTTC.

The chain employs TRBV4-2 and TRBJ1-4, with 7 bases aligning to TRBD1. Germline loops: CDR1 LGHNA, CDR2 YNFKEQ. V lost 1 base to trimming and J lost 5 bases; unmatched junction nucleotides: 7. This CDR3 contains 16 residues. For the CDR3, the DNA is TGTGCCAGCAGCCAAGGGCCCCAGACAGGGAATGAAAAACTGTTTTTT. Residues: CASSQGPQTGNEKLFF.

This chain uses TRBV7-9 with TRBJ1-1, with a possible D match to TRBD1 (5 bases). The V and J ends lost 1 base and 3 bases respectively, with 15 bases between them. CDR1 and CDR2 from the germline V gene are SEHNR and FQNEAQ (reference sequence). The CDR3 sequence is 16 residues long. The CDR3 DNA sequence: TGTGCCAGCAGCTTAGTTATCTGGCAGGGCGACACTGAAGCTTTCTTT. This translates into CASSLVIWQGDTEAFF. The full variable domain, in which reference TRBV7-9 and TRBJ1-1 provide the parts outside the CDR3, is DTGVSQNPRHKITKRGQNVTFRCDPISEHNRLYWYRQTLGQGPEFLTYFQNEAQLEKSRLLSDRFSAERPKGSFSTLEIQRTEQGDSAMYLCASSLVIWQGDTEAFFGQGTRLTVV.

The CDR3 reads CASRLGQSLYGYTF. In DNA, the CDR3 is TGTGCCAGCAGGCTGGGACAGAGTCTCTATGGCTACACCTTC. The rearrangement joins TRBV6-6 to TRBJ1-2; 7 bases are shared with TRBD1. V dropped 6 bases and J dropped 4; count of bases not matched to a gene: 8. CDR1 is MNHNY, CDR2 SVGAGI, per germline (reference sequence). CDR3 length: 14 amino acids.

The chain couples TRBV11-2 to TRBJ1-3, with 7 positions matching TRBD1. Germline V gene sequence: CDR1 SGHAT, CDR2 FQNNGV. Trimming removed 5 bases from V and 2 bases from J; junction bases left unmatched: 12. The CDR3 has 17 amino acids. For the CDR3, the DNA is TGTGCCAGCAGCCCCAGGGACAGCTCTTACCCTGGAAACACCATATATTTT. It is translated as CASSPRDSSYPGNTIYF.

The chain employs TRBV27 and TRBJ2-1, with D maybe TRBD2 (5 bases). The CDR3 runs to 14 residues. The V gene's germline CDR1 is MNHEY and CDR2 SMNVEV (reference sequence). V dropped 0 bases and J dropped 8 bases, with 11 bases sitting between them. This CDR3 reads CASSLSEISDEQFF. The CDR3 nucleotides are TGTGCCAGCAGTTTATCGGAGATTAGCGATGAGCAGTTCTTC.

The chain has TRBV7-2 and TRBJ1-1; weak D call: TRBD1 (6 bases). The V gene lost 2 bases and the J gene lost 5 bases, with 12 bases spanning the gap. This CDR3 has 14 residues. The germline gives CDR1 SGHTA, CDR2 FQGNSA. The CDR3 DNA follows: TGTGCCAGCAGCTTATCCAGGGGTAGTACTGAAGCTTTCTTT. Protein product: CASSLSRGSTEAFF.

The chain combines TRBV11-2 with TRBJ2-1, with 9 bases matching TRBD2. This CDR3 is built from 15 residues. V dropped 5 bases and J dropped 9; count of bases not matched to a gene: 11. Germline CDR1 and CDR2: SGHAT and FQNNGV. The CDR3 DNA follows: TGTGCCAGCAGCCCTCTGGGCGGGGGGGTTTCTGAGCAGTTCTTC. Amino acids: CASSPLGGGVSEQFF.

The chain combines TRBV9 with TRBJ1-4, with unresolved D. CDR1 and CDR2 from the germline V gene are SGDLS and YYNGEE. The CDR3 has 14 residues. The V and J ends lost 1 base and 7 bases respectively, with 11 bases between them. Written as DNA, the CDR3 is TGTGCCAGCAGCGTATGGGGTGGAGGTGAAAAACTGTTTTTT. It is translated as CASSVWGGGEKLFF.

The CDR3 protein is CASSIGGGSYGYTF. The CDR3 DNA reads TGTGCCAGTAGTATAGGCGGCGGAAGCTATGGCTACACCTTC. The gene calls are TRBV19 and TRBJ1-2; D is unclear. In germline, CDR1 is LNHDA, CDR2 SQIVND (reference sequence). Trimming pared 1 base from V and 4 bases from J, leaving 10 bases between. The CDR3 is 14 residues long. The full variable domain, its missing parts supplied by reference TRBV19 and TRBJ1-2, is DGGITQSPKYLFRKEGQNVTLSCEQNLNHDAMYWYRQDPGQGLRLIYYSQIVNDFQKGDIAEGYSVSREKKESFPLTVTSAQKNPTAFYLCASSIGGGSYGYTFGSGTRLTVV.

The V gene is TRBV5-1, the J gene TRBJ2-5; 14 positions match TRBD2. Germline V CDR1 and CDR2: SGHRS, YFSETQ. The CDR3 is 14 residues long. V dropped 7 bases and J dropped 5; count of bases not matched to a gene: 4. CDR3 sequence: CASRGLAGAETQYF. In DNA form, the CDR3 reads TGCGCCAGCCGGGGACTAGCGGGGGCCGAGACCCAGTACTTC.

The rearrangement uses TRBV19 and TRBJ1-1; a weak D match, TRBD1 (6 bases). This CDR3 is 12 amino acids long. Trimming removed 4 bases at V and 7 bases at J, with 10 bases between. The germline gives CDR1 LNHDA, CDR2 SQIVND (reference sequence). The CDR3 DNA follows: TGTGCCAGTAGTACACAGGGTCTTGAAGCTTTCTTT. This codes for CASSTQGLEAFF.

The rearrangement joins TRBV7-9 to TRBJ1-1; 8 nucleotides agree with TRBD1. The V gene's germline CDR1 is SEHNR and CDR2 FQNEAQ (reference sequence). The V gene end was trimmed by 5 bases and the J gene end by 4 bases; junction bases not matched to a gene: 6. CDR3 length: 14 amino acids. The chain's CDR3 is CASSLTGAGTEAFF. In DNA form, the CDR3 reads TGTGCCAGCAGCCTGACAGGGGCGGGCACTGAAGCTTTCTTT.

This chain joins TRBV5-1 and TRBJ1-1; tentative D call: TRBD1 (6 bases). Germline V lookup: CDR1 SGHRS, CDR2 YFSETQ. The CDR3 runs to 11 residues. V lost 2 bases and J lost 8, with 7 bases in between. Here the CDR3 DNA reads TGCGCCAGCAGCTTCAGGGGCGAAGCTTTCTTT. It codes for CASSFRGEAFF.

The V gene is TRBV19, the J gene TRBJ1-2, with D perhaps TRBD1 (6 bases). The CDR3 extends over 12 amino acids. Germline CDR1 and CDR2: LNHDA and SQIVND (reference sequence). V was clipped by 10 bases and J by 4 bases, with 13 bases between them. CDR3 bases: TGTGCCACTAAAGGACAGTTCTATGGCTACACCTTC. As protein: CATKGQFYGYTF.

This chain connects TRBV19 to TRBJ1-2, with TRBD1 identical over 10 bases. V lost 4 bases to trimming and J lost 2 bases; unmatched junction nucleotides: 10. CDR1 and CDR2 from the germline V gene are LNHDA and SQIVND (reference sequence). The length of the CDR3 is 17 residues. The CDR3 DNA follows: TGTGCCAGTAGTAAAAGGACAGGGGGATTCGTAAACTATGGCTACACCTTC. Translation gives CASSKRTGGFVNYGYTF. The whole variable domain, filled in from reference TRBV19 and TRBJ1-2, reads DGGITQSPKYLFRKEGQNVTLSCEQNLNHDAMYWYRQDPGQGLRLIYYSQIVNDFQKGDIAEGYSVSREKKESFPLTVTSAQKNPTAFYLCASSKRTGGFVNYGYTFGSGTRLTVV.

The gene calls are TRBV27 and TRBJ2-2, with a possible D match to TRBD1 (5 bases). Germline lookup yields CDR1 MNHEY and CDR2 SMNVEV (reference sequence). The CDR3 has 16 residues. Between the trimmed V and J ends, which lost 4 bases and 3 bases, there was a span of 15 bases. Here the CDR3 reads CASSSTGRTYTGELFF. In nucleotides, the CDR3 is TGTGCCAGCAGTTCTACAGGACGGACATACACCGGGGAGCTGTTTTTT.

Worth noting for this clone: Other DNA sequences in the sample encode the same CDR3. The chain employs TRBV5-6 and TRBJ1-1; the D gene is possibly TRBD1 (5 bases). Germline CDR1 and CDR2: SGHDT and YYEEEE. The CDR3 is 15 amino acids. V lost 4 bases and J lost 8, with 21 bases in between. This CDR3 reads CASSLGGHGAGEAFF. CDR3 coding DNA: TGTGCCAGCAGCCTGGGAGGGCACGGGGCAGGGGAAGCTTTCTTT.

The gene calls are TRBV13 and TRBJ2-3, with 15 positions matching TRBD2. V trimming: 5 bases; J trimming: 0 bases; junction bases outside the gene matches: 9. The CDR3 sequence is 19 residues long. Germline values: CDR1 PRHDT, CDR2 FYEKMQ (reference sequence). The CDR3, as DNA: TGTGCCAGCAGCACCCGGACTAGCGGGGGGGCATTTAGCACAGATACGCAGTATTTT. Amino acid sequence: CASSTRTSGGAFSTDTQYF.

CDR3: CASSLGTDPNYGYTF. As DNA, the CDR3 is TGTGCCAGCAGTTTGGGGACAGATCCTAACTATGGCTACACCTTC. V and J are TRBV7-6 and TRBJ1-2, with 7 bases that match TRBD1. This CDR3 region has 15 residues. V lost 6 bases and J lost 0; bases outside the gene matches: 7. CDR1 and CDR2 from the germline V gene are SGHVS and FNYEAQ.